This T cell receptor beta chain was obtained from a study of T cell responses to AZD1222 COVID-19 vaccine. Germline V gene data show CDR1 as SGHAT and CDR2 as FQNNGV. The CDR3 is 14 residues long. V lost 6 bases, J lost 1 base, and 10 bases lay in between. Of note for this clone: Its antigen is unknown.

Repertoires were generated with immunoSEQ multiplex PCR, while TCRdb's copy carries only in-frame clones and drops some. The data contain about 100,000 clones, roughly 86% of them singletons. Findings and limits, study-wide: Repertoires in all cases were sampled only once the peak T cell response had passed. Unmutated variant regions reportedly attract nearly half of all spike-specific TCRs.

The sequence derives from an adult in good health. The V call is TRBV11-2, the J call TRBJ2-1; D not certain. The source was peripheral blood, collected on day 0 of MenACWY control vaccination. This CDR3 reads CASSNLESYNEQFF. For the CDR3, the DNA is TGTGCCAGCAGTAACCTAGAATCCTACAATGAGCAGTTCTTC. Together with reference TRBV11-2 and TRBJ2-1, the CDR3 gives the full variable domain: EAGVAQSPRYKIIEKRQSVAFWCNPISGHATLYWYQQILGQGPKLLIQFQNNGVVDDSQLPKDRFSAERLKGVDSTLKIQPAKLEDSAVYLCASSNLESYNEQFFGPGTRLTVL.